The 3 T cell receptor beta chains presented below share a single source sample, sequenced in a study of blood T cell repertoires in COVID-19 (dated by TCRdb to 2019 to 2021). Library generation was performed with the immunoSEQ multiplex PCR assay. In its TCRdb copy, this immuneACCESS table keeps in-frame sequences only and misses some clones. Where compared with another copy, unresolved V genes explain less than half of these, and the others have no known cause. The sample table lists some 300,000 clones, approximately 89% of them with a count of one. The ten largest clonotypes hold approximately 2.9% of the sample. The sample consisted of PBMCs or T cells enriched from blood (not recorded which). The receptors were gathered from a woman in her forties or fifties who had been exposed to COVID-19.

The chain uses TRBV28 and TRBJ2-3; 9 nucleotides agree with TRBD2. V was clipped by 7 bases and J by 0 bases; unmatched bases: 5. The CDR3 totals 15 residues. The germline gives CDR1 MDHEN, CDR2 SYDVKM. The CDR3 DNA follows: TGTGCCAGCATTTTGCGGGGGGGTAGCACAGATACGCAGTATTTT. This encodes CASILRGGSTDTQYF. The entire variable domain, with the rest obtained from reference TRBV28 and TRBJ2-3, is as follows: DVKVTQSSRYLVKRTGEKVFLECVQDMDHENMFWYRQDPGLGLRLIYFSYDVKMKEKGDIPEGYSVSREKKERFSLILESASTNQTSMYLCASILRGGSTDTQYFGPGTRLTVL.

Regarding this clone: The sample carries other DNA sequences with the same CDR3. CDR3 amino acids: CASSPGTGNSPLHF. As DNA, the CDR3 is TGTGCCAGCTCTCCCGGGACAGGGAATTCACCCCTCCACTTT. The chain uses TRBV18 and TRBJ1-6; TRBD1 matches at 9 bases. The germline gives CDR1 KGHSH, CDR2 LQKENI. V gave up 6 bases and J gave up 7 bases; unmatched junction bases: 4. The length of the CDR3 is 14 residues.

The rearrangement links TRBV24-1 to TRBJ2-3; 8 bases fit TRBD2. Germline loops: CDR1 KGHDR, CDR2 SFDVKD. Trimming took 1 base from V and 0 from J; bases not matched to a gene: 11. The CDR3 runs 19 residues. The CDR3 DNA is TGTGCCACCAGTGATTTATCGGGGGGGGCCGGTGTGAGCACAGATACGCAGTATTTT. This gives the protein CATSDLSGGAGVSTDTQYF.